This T cell receptor beta chain was obtained from a study of blood T cells in healthy people across ages (dated by TCRdb to between 2015 and 2017). For context, the study as a whole: In model experiments, template switching captured about one uniquely barcoded TCR beta cDNA molecule for every two T cells. The study measured age-related changes in TCR beta repertoire diversity using deep sequencing normalized with unique cDNA molecular identifiers. The donors were split into four age groups: young (average 16 years), middle-aged (over 35), aged (over 55) and long-lived (under 90). To avoid experimental bias, donors of different ages were distributed randomly across sequencing lanes. For two donors (one aged 18 to 30 and one aged 80 or older), the study analyzed two additional independent replicas of 1 million unique cDNA reads from the same blood draw. What the work shows at the level of the full study, not this receptor alone: Since profiling was done on bulk unsorted PBMCs, naive and antigen-experienced compartments could not be conclusively compared. Compared with the aged group, the long-lived group had more naive CD4+ T cells, fewer expanded clones and increased TCR diversity, suggesting age selection. Because donor CMV infection status was unknown, age-related changes in expanded clonotypes were potentially confounded. The percentage of naive T cells measured by flow cytometry correlated strongly with observed TCR beta diversity. As age increased, observed TCR beta diversity per million T cells dropped in a roughly linear way, and a significant reduction was already evident by age about 40. Estimates of total diversity based on one million sequenced T cells were regarded as lower bounds and as underestimates.

The library was obtained by 5' RACE. The listed sequencing device is Illumina HiSeq 2500. A second PCR of about 7 to 12 cycles was run with a J-beta primer mix and a sample-barcoded 5' primer. Each TCR beta cDNA molecule received a unique molecular identifier from a template-switch 5' adaptor carrying 12 random nucleotides. Each sample yielded at least 3 million CDR3-containing paired-end reads. All of the RNA was converted into first-strand cDNA using the Mint cDNA synthesis kit, with a TRBC-specific oligonucleotide serving as the primer. All cDNA was treated with uracil-DNA glycosylase and then went through a first 18-cycle PCR with the universal primers M1SS and BC2_uni_R. Processing in the source paper ran as follows. For normalization, 1 million high-quality reads were randomly selected from each sample, with every read carrying a distinct molecular identifier. Instead of being binned into consensus sequences, reads that shared molecular identifiers were thrown out. MiTCR, with a Q25 quality threshold and the strictest error-elimination algorithm, was used for CDR3 identification, clonotype clustering and error correction. A nonparametric unseen species model with Euler transformation was used to estimate a lower bound on total TCR beta diversity. TCRdb reanalyzed the raw reads on its own, using fastp at Q25 for trimming and MiXCR for clone calling, and kept in-frame beta chains. A single entry per CDR3 protein holds the most common genes and DNA from its merged rows. The authors' filters were not applied to this entry. Within this sample are about 640,000 distinct CDR3 sequences, with about 54% of them counted one time only. Over 30% of the sample comes from the top ten.

As to this clonotype: It lacks a known antigen. No much larger clonotype is one base removed from it; base qualities were not supplied.

The germline V gene yields SGHDN for CDR1 and FVKESK for CDR2. The CDR3 spans 14 residues, from the cysteine through the phenylalanine. The retained sequence is limited to the CDR3, 42 bases, with the frame set at the first base. The junction shows trimming of 1 base on V and 4 bases on J, plus 10 bases between the germline ends. Systemically healthy Caucasian individuals from Russia, around 39 in total and aged roughly 6 to 95 years, were included as donors. Around 9.9 milliliters of peripheral blood were collected from each donor into EDTA-treated Vacutainer tubes. Ficoll-Paque density-gradient centrifugation was used to isolate PBMCs, with at least 7 million per sample. Total RNA, at least 6 micrograms per sample, was extracted from PBMCs with Trizol reagent. For every donor, an aliquot of PBMCs went through flow cytometry to measure the percentages of naive CD45RAhigh/CD27high T cells.

The chain links TRBV14 with TRBJ1-2; no D gene can be assigned with confidence. This sequence originates from a man in his 60s in good health. The sequencing sample was made of blood. The CDR3 in this case is CASSQGWPAYGYTF. The nucleotides read TGTGCCAGCAGCCAAGGGTGGCCAGCCTATGGCTACACCTTC.